Listed below are T cell receptor beta chains from one sample, sequenced in a study of control samples from healthy donors and cancer patients. Sequencing used immunoSEQ multiplex PCR; TCRdb keeps in-frame clones, though not all of them. Among 71,000 or so clones listed, nearly 90% were seen once. The specimen was PBMCs. These receptors were obtained from a man aged 55 to 70 with lung cancer. CDR3s include the opening cysteine and the closing phenylalanine or tryptophan. The D gene is left open where the match is weak. A clone size is listed for some rows: how often the clone was seen (once, few, many), or a class if it is expanded.

NA,TRBJ2-7,TRBV18,NA,CASSPTVDYEQYF,TGTGCCAGCTCACCAACGGTGGATTACGAGCAGTACTTC
NA,TRBJ2-2,TRBV18,NA,CASSPLAHTGELFF,TGTGCCAGCTCACCCCTAGCCCACACCGGGGAGCTGTTTTTT
NA,TRBJ1-1,TRBV25-1,NA,CASSKGWGTEAFF,TGTGCCAGCAGTAAGGGCTGGGGCACTGAAGCTTTCTTT
NA,TRBJ1-1,TRBV6-5,NA,CASRTPEGRTEAFF,TGTGCCAGCAGGACCCCCGAAGGGAGGACTGAAGCTTTCTTT
NA,TRBJ2-3,TRBV7-9,TRBD1,CASSLMGQNTDTQYF,TGTGCCAGCAGCTTGATGGGACAGAACACAGATACGCAGTATTTT
NA,TRBJ1-5,TRBV6-4,NA,CASSDSTGQPQHF,TGTGCCAGCAGTGACTCAACCGGGCAGCCCCAGCATTTT
NA,TRBJ1-2,TRBV12-5,NA,CASGLGTGGLNYGYTF,TGTGCTAGTGGTTTGGGGACCGGGGGACTTAACTATGGCTACACCTTC
NA,TRBJ1-3,TRBV6-5,TRBD1,CASRPGQGANTIYF,TGTGCCAGCAGGCCCGGACAGGGGGCAAACACCATATATTTT
NA,TRBJ2-3,TRBV2,NA,CASSVRGGADTQYF,TGTGCCAGCAGTGTACGCGGGGGCGCAGATACGCAGTATTTT
NA,TRBJ1-6,TRBV30,NA,CAWSISRGMSNSPLHF,TGTGCCTGGAGTATTAGCAGGGGAATGAGCAATTCACCCCTCCACTTT
NA,TRBJ2-2,TRBV5-1,NA,CASSREGTGELFF,TGCGCCAGCAGCCGCGAGGGCACCGGGGAGCTGTTTTTT
once,TRBJ1-4,TRBV7-9,NA,CASSLESGRNEKLFF,TGTGCCAGCAGCTTAGAGTCAGGCCGTAATGAAAAACTGTTTTTT
few,TRBJ2-5,TRBV5-1,TRBD1,CASRGTGVLQETQYF,TGCGCCAGCAGGGGAACAGGGGTCCTCCAAGAGACCCAGTACTTC
NA,TRBJ2-1,TRBV9,TRBD1,CASSVVTGAVNEQFF,TGTGCCAGCAGCGTAGTGACAGGGGCGGTGAATGAGCAGTTCTTC
NA,TRBJ1-1,TRBV7-3,NA,CASSFGAEDTEAFF,TGTGCCAGCAGCTTTGGGGCCGAGGACACTGAAGCTTTCTTT
NA,TRBJ2-6,TRBV9,NA,CAVLLRSGANVLTF,TGTGCCGTTTTACTACGCTCTGGGGCCAACGTCCTGACTTTC
NA,TRBJ2-7,TRBV4-2,TRBD2,CASSRGLAGYEQYF,TGTGCCAGCAGCCGCGGACTAGCGGGGTACGAGCAGTACTTC